The 20 T cell receptor beta chains presented below share a single source sample, sequenced in a study of T cell clones after liver transplantation. Assay: immunoSEQ multiplex PCR; the TCRdb copy retains only in-frame clones and omits some. The sample records fewer than 110,000 clones, around 84% being singletons. Sequencing used CD4+ T cells from blood, obtained approximately 45 months after liver transplant. The origin of the receptors is a human patient who received a liver transplant. Certain T cells may be donor cells from the graft.

The chain is built from TRBV9 and TRBJ2-3; perhaps D is TRBD1 or TRBD2 (5 bases each). The length of the CDR3 is 15 residues. Trimming shortened V by 4 bases and J by 3 bases, and 15 bases separated the two germline ends. From germline, CDR1 is SGDLS and CDR2 YYNGEE. The CDR3 DNA reads TGTGCCAGCAGCCCCTCGGGGCGAGAGACAGATACGCAGTATTTT. Translated, it gives CASSPSGRETDTQYF. The full variable domain, with the rest looked up from reference TRBV9 and TRBJ2-3, is DSGVTQTPKHLITATGQRVTLRCSPRSGDLSVYWYQQSLDQGLQFLIQYYNGEERAKGNILERFSAQQFPDLHSELNLSSLELGDSALYFCASSPSGRETDTQYFGPGTRLTVL.

The genes are TRBV18 and TRBJ1-5; maybe TRBD1 (5 bases). Trimming removed 4 bases from V and 7 bases from J, with 11 bases in between. The CDR3 has 13 residues. The germline V gene encodes CDR1 KGHSH and CDR2 LQKENI. The CDR3 DNA sequence: TGTGCCAGCTCACGGGACCCCGGGCAGCCCCAGCATTTT. It encodes CASSRDPGQPQHF.

The V and J genes are TRBV7-9 and TRBJ2-3, with D uncertain. The CDR3 is 15 residues long. V shed 5 bases and J shed 0 bases, with 12 bases lying between them. The germline gives CDR1 SEHNR, CDR2 FQNEAQ (reference sequence). CDR3 in amino acids: CASSPYKSSTDTQYF. CDR3 bases: TGTGCCAGCAGCCCTTATAAGAGCAGCACAGATACGCAGTATTTT.

The V gene is TRBV11-3, the J gene TRBJ2-7; tentatively, D is TRBD1 (6 bases). CDR3 length: 17 amino acids. The V end lost 1 base, the J end lost 2 bases, and 18 bases lay between the germline ends. Germline V gene lookup returns CDR1 SGHNT and CDR2 YENEEA. Written as DNA, the CDR3 is TGTGCCAGCAGCTTAGGTCACCTCCCGGGACAAACCTACGAGCAGTACTTC. Amino acid sequence: CASSLGHLPGQTYEQYF.

The rearrangement joins TRBV29-1 to TRBJ1-1; a possible D gene is TRBD1 (5 bases). This CDR3 spans 14 amino acids. Trimming stripped 6 bases from V and 3 bases from J, with 17 bases between. Germline V gene data show CDR1 as SQVTM and CDR2 as ANQGSEA. The CDR3 sequence: CSVTWDEMDTEAFF. The CDR3 DNA follows: TGCAGCGTCACCTGGGACGAAATGGACACTGAAGCTTTCTTT.

The V gene is TRBV28, the J gene TRBJ2-3; TRBD1 might be the D (6 bases). Looked up from germline, CDR1 is MDHEN and CDR2 is SYDVKM. V was clipped by 3 bases and J by 10 bases, with 11 bases between them. The CDR3 runs 12 residues. In DNA, the CDR3 is TGTGCCAGCAGTTTTCCACAGGGACCGCAGTATTTT. Its translation is CASSFPQGPQYF.

The J gene is TRBJ2-2, the V gene TRBV18, with 8 bases fitting TRBD2. The CDR3 runs to 16 residues. CDR1 KGHSH and CDR2 LQKENI come from the germline V gene. The V segment lost 1 base and the J segment 5 bases; nucleotides outside the gene matches: 6. In DNA, the CDR3 is TGTGCCAGCTCACCACTCGGGGGGGCCTCGACCGGGGAGCTGTTTTTT. Protein sequence: CASSPLGGASTGELFF. The full variable domain, in which reference TRBV18 and TRBJ2-2 provide the parts outside the CDR3, is NAGVMQNPRHLVRRRGQEARLRCSPMKGHSHVYWYRQLPEEGLKFMVYLQKENIIDESGMPKERFSAEFPKEGPSILRIQQVVRGDSAAYFCASSPLGGASTGELFFGEGSRLTVL.

This clone has more than one count but fewer than ten. The chain is built from TRBV6-5 and TRBJ2-7; no firm D call. The CDR3 has 13 amino acids. Looked up from germline, CDR1 is MNHEY and CDR2 is SVGAGI. V was pared by 0 bases and J by 4 bases, with 7 bases between. Written as DNA, the CDR3 is TGTGCCAGCAGTTACTCGAGTGAGTACGAGCAGTACTTC. Translation: CASSYSSEYEQYF.

The gene calls are TRBV18 and TRBJ1-1, with D possibly being TRBD1 (5 bases). The CDR3 has 15 residues. Germline loops: CDR1 KGHSH, CDR2 LQKENI. V was cut by 2 bases and J by 5 bases, with 15 bases left in between. Written as DNA, the CDR3 is TGTGCCAGCTCACCAGTAGACAGCGCGTGGACTGAAGCTTTCTTT. Translation: CASSPVDSAWTEAFF.

J is TRBJ2-3 and V is TRBV7-3; no clear D. This CDR3 has 12 residues. Germline lookup yields CDR1 SGHTA and CDR2 FQGTGA. V gave up 5 bases and J gave up 4 bases, with 7 bases separating them. CDR3: CASSPLSDTQYF. CDR3 bases: TGTGCCAGCAGCCCCCTCTCAGATACGCAGTATTTT. Full variable domain (rest looked up from reference TRBV7-3 and TRBJ2-3): GAGVSQTPSNKVTEKGKYVELRCDPISGHTALYWYRQSLGQGPEFLIYFQGTGAADDSGLPNDRFFAVRPEGSVSTLKIQRTERGDSAVYLCASSPLSDTQYFGPGTRLTVL.

This chain links TRBV5-4 with TRBJ2-3; TRBD2 matches 8 bases. Trimming removed 0 bases from V and 2 bases from J; junction bases left unmatched: 5. The germline V gene encodes CDR1 SGHNT and CDR2 YYREEE (reference sequence). This CDR3 spans 16 amino acids. This chain's CDR3 is CASSLGLAGTTDTQYF. The CDR3 region has the DNA TGTGCCAGCAGCTTGGGGCTAGCGGGCACCACAGATACGCAGTATTTT. The variable domain in full, with the rest retrieved from reference TRBV5-4 and TRBJ2-3, is ETGVTQSPTHLIKTRGQQVTLRCSSQSGHNTVSWYQQALGQGPQFIFQYYREEENGRGNFPPRFSGLQFPNYSSELNVNALELDDSALYLCASSLGLAGTTDTQYFGPGTRLTVL.

J is TRBJ1-5 and V is TRBV7-8; D may be TRBD1 (6 bases). V lost 2 bases to trimming and J lost 6 bases, with 14 bases between them. Germline V gene lookup returns CDR1 SGHVS and CDR2 FQNEAQ. The CDR3 is 15 amino acids. In DNA form, the CDR3 reads TGTGCCAGCAGCTTACAGGGGATCCGAGGTCAGCCCCAGCATTTT. Amino acid sequence: CASSLQGIRGQPQHF.

The chain combines TRBV27 with TRBJ1-2; D not resolved. The germline V and J ends were trimmed by 6 bases and 2 bases, with 13 bases remaining between them. Germline values: CDR1 MNHEY, CDR2 SMNVEV (reference sequence). The CDR3 has 14 amino acids. CDR3 sequence (DNA): TGTGCCAGCAGCAATTCGGGGATCAACTATGGCTACACCTTC. It is translated as CASSNSGINYGYTF.

The chain carries TRBV7-3 and TRBJ2-3; TRBD2 aligns across 15 bases. CDR1 and CDR2 from the germline V gene are SGHTA and FQGTGA. Losses at the gene ends were 2 bases for V and 4 bases for J; bases not matched to a gene: 7. CDR3 size: 18 residues. CDR3 in amino acids: CASSLSGTSGRRADTQYF. The CDR3 DNA is TGTGCCAGCAGCTTATCCGGGACTAGCGGGAGGAGGGCAGATACGCAGTATTTT.

About this clone: Sequence at one end of the junction differs from germline and may be a read error. The chain uses TRBV15 and TRBJ2-2; the D gene could be TRBD1 or TRBD2 (5 bases each). CDR1 is LNHNV, CDR2 YYDKDF, per germline (reference sequence). CDR3 size: 14 residues. The CDR3 is CATSREGLGGELFF. The CDR3 DNA reads as TGTGCCACCAGCCGAGAGGGGCTGGGCGGGGAGCTGTTTTTT.

The chain couples TRBV19 to TRBJ1-4; TRBD1 is a possible D gene (5 bases). There are 12 residues in the CDR3. Trimming shortened V by 5 bases and J by 7 bases, and 8 bases separated the two germline ends. CDR1 LNHDA and CDR2 SQIVND come from the germline V gene (reference sequence). The CDR3 nucleotides read TGTGCCAGTAGTTCGACAGTTGAAAAACTGTTTTTT. It translates to CASSSTVEKLFF.

J is TRBJ2-5 and V is TRBV2; D gene unclear. Trimming left V 2 bases short and J 5 bases short, with 6 bases between. CDR3 length: 12 residues. Germline loops: CDR1 SNHLY, CDR2 FYNNEI. This CDR3 is CASSETEETQYF. The CDR3 DNA reads TGTGCCAGCAGTGAAACCGAGGAGACCCAGTACTTC. The full variable domain, rest sourced from reference TRBV2 and TRBJ2-5, is EPEVTQTPSHQVTQMGQEVILRCVPISNHLYFYWYRQILGQKVEFLVSFYNNEISEKSEIFDDQFSVERPDGSNFTLKIRSTKLEDSAMYFCASSETEETQYFGPGTRLLVL.

In DNA, the CDR3 is TGCGCCAGCAGCTTGGGTAGTTTAGAGACCCAGTACTTC. Protein sequence: CASSLGSLETQYF. The chain joins TRBV5-1 to TRBJ2-5; D ambiguous. V was trimmed by 0 bases and J by 4 bases, leaving 7 bases between them. Germline CDR1 and CDR2: SGHRS and YFSETQ. This CDR3 comprises 13 residues. The full variable domain, with the rest looked up from reference TRBV5-1 and TRBJ2-5, is KAGVTQTPRYLIKTRGQQVTLSCSPISGHRSVSWYQQTPGQGLQFLFEYFSETQRNKGNFPGRFSGRQFSNSRSEMNVSTLELGDSALYLCASSLGSLETQYFGPGTRLLVL.

The CDR3 nucleotides read TGTGCCAGCAGCCGCGGGACAGACCAAGAGACCCAGTACTTC. Its translation is CASSRGTDQETQYF. The chain recombines TRBV6-5 with TRBJ2-5; possible D gene TRBD1, 7 bases. The CDR3 extends over 14 amino acids. V lost 6 bases, J lost 0 bases, and 11 bases lay in between. Germline assignment: CDR1 MNHEY and CDR2 SVGAGI.

This chain links TRBV15 with TRBJ2-7; D is uncertain. Per germline, CDR1 LNHNV and CDR2 YYDKDF (reference sequence). The CDR3 covers 13 residues. Between the trimmed V and J ends, which lost 0 bases and 3 bases, there was a span of 6 bases. This chain's CDR3 is CATSRDLDYEQYF. Here the CDR3 DNA reads TGTGCCACCAGCAGAGATCTCGACTACGAGCAGTACTTC.